Listed here are 30 T cell receptor beta chains from one sample, sequenced in a study of long-term antiretroviral therapy in people with HIV. Researchers report immunoSEQ v3.0 was run at survey level. Measured with immunoSEQ multiplex PCR; TCRdb has only the in-frame clones, and not every one. The repertoire holds some 5,000 clones, with roughly 78% as singletons. The material was unsorted PBMCs, obtained 1.8 years before starting antiretroviral therapy. The source is a man aged 35-49 years with HIV.

V gene TRBV21-1 combines with J gene TRBJ1-2. TRBV21-1 is a documented pseudogene. The CDR3 has 14 residues. Here the CDR3 DNA reads TGTGCCAGCAGCAACGAAAAATATAACTATGGCTACACCTTC. It is translated as CASSNEKYNYGYTF.

The J gene is TRBJ2-1, the V gene TRBV23-1; TRBD1 might be the D (6 bases). TRBV23-1 is reported as an ORF; its role is uncertain. The CDR3 covers 18 residues. The V gene lost 0 bases and the J gene lost 8 bases, with 23 bases spanning the gap. The CDR3 DNA reads TGCGCCAGCAGTCAATCGCAGGGGCCAACACACCGGGCGGATGAGCAGTTCTTC. Encoded protein: CASSQSQGPTHRADEQFF.

In its sample, this clone ranks as medium-sized. V and J are TRBV6-4 and TRBJ2-1, with D unresolved. Germline V gene lookup returns CDR1 MRHNA and CDR2 SNTAGT. V lost 6 bases and J 5 bases, leaving 23 bases between the germline ends. The CDR3 sequence is 17 residues long. CDR3 region: CASSPSTVASSNNEQFF. CDR3 DNA: TGTGCCAGCAGCCCATCCACGGTTGCGTCCTCAAACAATGAGCAGTTCTTC.

This chain connects TRBV15 to TRBJ2-1; 8 bases match TRBD2. Losses at the gene ends were 7 bases for V and 5 bases for J; bases not matched to a gene: 7. Germline loops: CDR1 LNHNV, CDR2 YYDKDF (reference sequence). The CDR3 totals 14 residues. The CDR3 region has the DNA TGTGCCACCACCCCGGGAGGGGCAGACAATGAGCAGTTCTTC. Its translation: CATTPGGADNEQFF.

This clone is large (0.1 to 1%). V gene TRBV6-1 combines with J gene TRBJ1-2; D is uncertain. The V gene lost 2 bases and the J gene lost 8 bases, with 12 bases spanning the gap. The V gene's germline CDR1 is MNHNS and CDR2 SASEGT. The CDR3 has 13 residues. CDR3 bases: TGTGCCAGCAGTGAAACCCAGTCTCCAGGCTACACCTTC. This sequence encodes CASSETQSPGYTF.

The CDR3 loop is CASRPHQGGTGGYEQYF. In DNA form, the CDR3 reads TGTGCCAGCAGACCACACCAGGGAGGGACAGGGGGCTACGAGCAGTACTTC. The chain carries TRBV7-2 and TRBJ2-7, with 11 bases matching TRBD1. The V gene end was trimmed by 6 bases and the J gene end by 3 bases; junction bases not matched to a gene: 13. CDR3 length: 17 amino acids. Germline V CDR1 and CDR2: SGHTA, FQGNSA.

The chain joins TRBV4-3 to TRBJ2-7; D may correspond to TRBD1 or TRBD2 (5 bases each). The CDR3 consists of 14 residues. V lost 4 bases to trimming and J lost 3 bases, with 13 bases between them. The germline CDR1 and CDR2 sequences are LGHNA and YSLEER. The CDR3 DNA reads TGCGCCAGCAGCCTAGGACGAGGGGACTACGAGCAGTACTTC. Amino acid sequence: CASSLGRGDYEQYF.

This clone was seen a handful of times. The rearrangement uses TRBV13 and TRBJ1-3; unclear D gene. The germline V gene encodes CDR1 PRHDT and CDR2 FYEKMQ (reference sequence). The CDR3 length is 14 residues. V gave up 0 bases and J gave up 3 bases, with 6 bases separating them. CDR3 residues: CASSLGRVGNTIYF. Here the CDR3 DNA reads TGTGCCAGCAGCTTAGGAAGGGTTGGAAACACCATATATTTT.

The chain couples TRBV4-3 to TRBJ1-3; D remains unclear. With 1 base removed from V and 4 bases from J, the gap between germline ends came to 5 bases. The CDR3 is 13 residues long. CDR1 and CDR2 (germline): LGHNA, YSLEER. The CDR3 loop reads CASSQVQGNTIYF. For the CDR3, the DNA is TGCGCCAGCAGCCAAGTACAGGGAAACACCATATATTTT.

The chain is built from TRBV9 and TRBJ1-2, with 8 bases that match TRBD1. Germline V gene sequence: CDR1 SGDLS, CDR2 YYNGEE. Trimming at V came to 3 bases and at J to 3 bases, leaving 7 bases not matched to a gene. The length of the CDR3 is 15 residues. CDR3 sequence reads: CASSGEDRVDYGYTF. DNA of the CDR3: TGTGCCAGCAGCGGAGAGGACAGGGTTGACTATGGCTACACCTTC. Full variable domain (missing parts from reference TRBV9 and TRBJ1-2): DSGVTQTPKHLITATGQRVTLRCSPRSGDLSVYWYQQSLDQGLQFLIQYYNGEERAKGNILERFSAQQFPDLHSELNLSSLELGDSALYFCASSGEDRVDYGYTFGSGTRLTVV.

This sequence joins TRBV27 and TRBJ2-3, with TRBD2 matching over 8 bases. Germline V CDR1 and CDR2: MNHEY, SMNVEV (reference sequence). The CDR3 runs to 13 residues. The V gene end was trimmed by 4 bases and the J gene end by 8 bases; junction bases not matched to a gene: 5. For the CDR3, the DNA is TGTGCCAGCAGTTCCACGCTAGCGGGTACGCAGTATTTT. Its translation: CASSSTLAGTQYF.

The V and J genes are TRBV2 and TRBJ2-3, with a tentative D call TRBD2 (6 bases). There are 14 residues in the CDR3. Germline V gene data show CDR1 as SNHLY and CDR2 as FYNNEI. V was clipped by 2 bases and J by 11 bases, with 17 bases between them. The CDR3 nucleotides read TGTGCCAGCAGTGAATTCCGGGAGTCAAGAAGGCAGTATTTT. Residues: CASSEFRESRRQYF. The complete variable domain, with remaining parts taken from reference TRBV2 and TRBJ2-3, reads EPEVTQTPSHQVTQMGQEVILRCVPISNHLYFYWYRQILGQKVEFLVSFYNNEISEKSEIFDDQFSVERPDGSNFTLKIRSTKLEDSAMYFCASSEFRESRRQYFGPGTRLTVL.

This clone appeared once. The J gene is TRBJ2-7, the V gene TRBV7-3, with 9 bases matching TRBD1. Germline V gene data show CDR1 as SGHTA and CDR2 as FQGTGA. The CDR3 loop spans 17 amino acids. J gave up 2 bases and V 5 bases, and 13 bases lay outside the gene matches. For the CDR3, the DNA is TGTGCCAGCAGCCTTTATAGACCGGGACAGGGACCCTACGAGCAGTACTTC. Translating it yields CASSLYRPGQGPYEQYF.

The chain joins TRBV18 to TRBJ1-2; tentatively, D is TRBD1 (5 bases). The germline V gene encodes CDR1 KGHSH and CDR2 LQKENI. CDR3 length: 15 residues. V was pared by 6 bases and J by 8 bases, with 22 bases between. CDR3 sequence: CASSPSGQPESGYTF. The CDR3 region has the DNA TGTGCCAGCTCGCCCTCGGGGCAGCCAGAGAGCGGCTACACCTTC.

This clone was counted between two and nine times. J is TRBJ2-7 and V is TRBV6-5; TRBD1 aligns across 7 bases. Losses at the gene ends were 6 bases for V and 4 bases for J; bases not matched to a gene: 6. CDR3 size: 13 residues. Germline V gene sequence: CDR1 MNHEY, CDR2 SVGAGI. In nucleotides, the CDR3 is TGTGCCAGCAGCCGACAGGGTTGGTACGAGCAGTACTTC. Translated, it gives CASSRQGWYEQYF.

The chain links TRBV19 to TRBJ1-1; a possible D gene is TRBD1 (5 bases). Germline V gives CDR1 LNHDA, CDR2 SQIVND (reference sequence). Trimming pared 1 base from V and 4 bases from J, leaving 16 bases between. This CDR3 region has 16 residues. CDR3 protein: CASSIAWRQGPTEAFF. The CDR3, as DNA: TGTGCCAGTAGTATAGCGTGGCGGCAGGGTCCCACTGAAGCTTTCTTT.

The V and J genes are TRBV7-9 and TRBJ2-7, with D perhaps TRBD1 (5 bases). Germline V gives CDR1 SEHNR, CDR2 FQNEAQ (reference sequence). This CDR3 is built from 13 residues. V shed 3 bases and J shed 1 base, with 7 bases lying between them. The chain's CDR3 is CASSLPGSYEQYF. Here the CDR3 DNA reads TGTGCCAGCAGCTTGCCAGGGTCCTACGAGCAGTACTTC.

This clone occurred a few times. This chain joins TRBV5-4 and TRBJ2-3; a possible D gene is TRBD2 (7 bases). The CDR3 runs to 15 residues. Trimming pared 4 bases from V and 1 base from J, leaving 13 bases between. Germline lookup yields CDR1 SGHNT and CDR2 YYREEE (reference sequence). For the CDR3, the DNA is TGTGCCAGCAGCCTAGGGGGGAGGGGCACAGATACGCAGTATTTT. This sequence encodes CASSLGGRGTDTQYF.

The chain carries TRBV7-3 and TRBJ2-3, with a tentative D call TRBD1 (6 bases). Germline V gene data show CDR1 as SGHTA and CDR2 as FQGTGA. This CDR3 has 15 residues. Trimming removed 5 bases from V and 2 bases from J, with 14 bases in between. The CDR3 spells CASSRGQTITDTQYF. For the CDR3, the DNA is TGTGCCAGCAGCCGCGGACAGACAATCACAGATACGCAGTATTTT.

V is TRBV25-1 and J is TRBJ2-7, with D uncertain. The V end was cut by 1 base, the J end by 9 bases, with 13 bases between. The CDR3 contains 13 residues. CDR1 is MGHDK, CDR2 SYGVNS, per germline. The CDR3 sequence is CASSEWGGIVQYF. The CDR3 DNA sequence: TGTGCCAGCAGTGAATGGGGTGGGATTGTGCAGTACTTC.

V usage is TRBV28 and J usage is TRBJ1-1; D possibly corresponds to TRBD1 (6 bases). V was trimmed by 2 bases and J by 0 bases, leaving 16 bases between them. The germline CDR1 and CDR2 sequences are MDHEN and SYDVKM. The CDR3 covers 17 residues. The CDR3 DNA reads as TGTGCCAGCAGTTTAATCAACAGGGATGCCCTGAACACTGAAGCTTTCTTT. Its translation: CASSLINRDALNTEAFF.

V usage is TRBV9 and J usage is TRBJ2-2; the D gene is possibly TRBD2 (6 bases). Germline assignment: CDR1 SGDLS and CDR2 YYNGEE. Trimming took 0 bases from V and 5 from J, leaving 11 bases between them. The CDR3 is 15 residues long. CDR3 sequence (DNA): TGTGCCAGCAGCGTAGCCGCTAGCGTTACCGGGGAGCTGTTTTTT. It codes for CASSVAASVTGELFF.

The chain combines TRBV7-3 with TRBJ1-1; 10 nucleotides line up with TRBD1. Germline CDR1 is SGHTA and CDR2 is FQGTGA. The V segment lost 3 bases and the J segment 4 bases; nucleotides outside the gene matches: 8. This CDR3 has 16 residues. CDR3 protein: CASSLTDRGASTEAFF. As DNA, the CDR3 is TGTGCCAGCAGCTTGACGGACAGGGGGGCTAGCACTGAAGCTTTCTTT.

The chain employs TRBV28 and TRBJ2-7; D gene unclear. Germline CDR1 reads MDHEN; CDR2 reads SYDVKM. Trimming took 2 bases from V and 3 from J, leaving 2 bases between them. The CDR3 runs 11 residues. The CDR3 sequence is CASSLRYEQYF. In DNA, the CDR3 is TGTGCCAGCAGTTTACGCTACGAGCAGTACTTC.

This chain links TRBV7-9 with TRBJ2-7; D not resolved. The ends were cut back, 5 bases at V and 5 bases at J, with 7 bases in the middle. Germline CDR1 is SEHNR and CDR2 is FQNEAQ (reference sequence). The CDR3 length is 11 residues. This CDR3 is CASSPLDEQYF. CDR3 coding DNA: TGTGCCAGCAGCCCCCTGGACGAGCAGTACTTC.

Here the CDR3 reads CASSSTSGGGRGEQYF. CDR3 DNA sequence: TGTGCCAGCAGTTCGACTAGCGGAGGGGGCAGAGGAGAGCAGTACTTC. The V and J genes are TRBV27 and TRBJ2-7; 9 bases align to TRBD2. Germline values: CDR1 MNHEY, CDR2 SMNVEV (reference sequence). V was pared by 4 bases and J by 7 bases, with 14 bases of the junction left unmatched. There are 16 residues in the CDR3.

The chain couples TRBV10-3 to TRBJ2-5, with D tentatively TRBD2 (5 bases). The germline V gene has CDR1 ENHRY and CDR2 SYGVKD. The length of the CDR3 is 14 residues. The V and J ends lost 4 bases and 1 base respectively, with 10 bases between them. CDR3 nucleotides: TGTGCCATCAGTGGAGGGCCAGGCCAAGAGACCCAGTACTTC. This encodes CAISGGPGQETQYF.

The CDR3 loop reads CASSYRGPAYEQYF. In nucleotides, the CDR3 is TGCGCCAGCAGCTACAGGGGTCCGGCTTACGAGCAGTACTTC. This sequence joins TRBV5-1 and TRBJ2-7; 7 nucleotides match TRBD1. This CDR3 has 14 amino acids. Germline assignment: CDR1 SGHRS and CDR2 YFSETQ. Trimming removed 3 bases from V and 4 bases from J; junction bases left unmatched: 7.

This clone was picked up one time. This chain connects TRBV18 to TRBJ2-1; D is uncertain. Germline V gene data show CDR1 as KGHSH and CDR2 as LQKENI. The CDR3 extends over 19 amino acids. Trimming pared 3 bases from V and 0 bases from J, leaving 21 bases between. Written as DNA, the CDR3 is TGTGCCAGCTCACCTGTCGGGTTGGGCGCGGTAAGCTCCTACAATGAGCAGTTCTTC. The encoded protein is CASSPVGLGAVSSYNEQFF.

The DNA of the CDR3 is TGTGCCAGCTCACCACTAGAAGCGGCGGATACGCAGTATTTT. It specifies CASSPLEAADTQYF. The chain combines TRBV18 with TRBJ2-3; the D gene is possibly TRBD2 (5 bases). The CDR3 is 14 amino acids. Germline-derived CDR1 and CDR2 are KGHSH and LQKENI. V lost 1 base to trimming and J lost 6 bases, with 11 bases between them.